This TCR beta chain comes out of a study of kidney transplant recipient with SARS-CoV-2 infection. Germline CDR1 SGHVS, CDR2 FNYEAQ. V was shortened by 0 bases and J by 5 bases, with 7 bases between the two germline ends. The CDR3 covers 13 residues. TCRdb fed the reads into MiXCR, producing one record per CDR3 protein. Among some 220,000 distinct CDR3 sequences, about 30% were seen once, and the ten largest hold less than 8.5%. V usage is TRBV7-6 and J usage is TRBJ2-5; D gene unclear. This receptor was obtained from a male patient aged 25 to 39 who had COVID-19 and was a kidney transplant recipient. The graft donor may have given rise to some T cells. The sequences come from a blood sample, collected at baseline and on day 111 from a kidney transplant recipient. The CDR3 reads CASSLAGLETQYF. In nucleotides, the CDR3 is TGTGCCAGCAGCTTAGCGGGGTTGGAGACCCAGTACTTC.